The T cell receptor beta chain described here comes from a study of cytomegalovirus exposure and HLA in healthy donors. Across the whole study: Earlier, 150 million to 200 million T cells were analyzed, and approximately 110 million unique TCR beta sequences were found among them.

CDR1 and CDR2 from the germline V gene are SGHVS and FQNEAQ. CDR3 size: 15 residues. V lost 0 bases, J lost 1 base, and 9 bases lay in between. A multiplex PCR was run with 60 Vbeta primers and 13 Jbeta primers. Clones were read by immunoSEQ multiplex PCR, and TCRdb kept only the in-frame ones, dropping some. Of about 93,000 clones listed, less than 80% are singletons. The source of this sequence is a boy under 18 in good health and CMV-seropositive. The gene calls are TRBV7-8 and TRBJ1-1; no clear D gene. What was sequenced was PBMCs. The CDR3 reads CASSLARAGNTEAFF. The CDR3 DNA sequence: TGTGCCAGCAGCTTAGCACGGGCGGGGAACACTGAAGCTTTCTTT.